This TCR beta chain comes out of a study of T cells after yellow fever vaccination. This CDR3 has 12 amino acids. The V gene lost 8 bases and the J gene lost 8 bases, with 13 bases spanning the gap. TCRdb re-called the 5' RACE reads through MiXCR, storing one row per CDR3 protein. The sample has 250,000 or so distinct CDR3 sequences, over 3% seen once. This clonotype was seen repeatedly, ten times or more. This TCR derives from a man aged 18 to 29 who received the YFV17D yellow fever vaccine. The sequences come from PBMCs, collected 15 days after the yellow fever booster vaccination. The chain uses TRBV12-3 or TRBV12-4 and TRBJ2-1; D gene uncertain. The CDR3 sequence is CASPLGRDEQFF. Here the CDR3 DNA reads TGTGCCAGCCCCTTGGGTAGGGATGAGCAGTTCTTC.